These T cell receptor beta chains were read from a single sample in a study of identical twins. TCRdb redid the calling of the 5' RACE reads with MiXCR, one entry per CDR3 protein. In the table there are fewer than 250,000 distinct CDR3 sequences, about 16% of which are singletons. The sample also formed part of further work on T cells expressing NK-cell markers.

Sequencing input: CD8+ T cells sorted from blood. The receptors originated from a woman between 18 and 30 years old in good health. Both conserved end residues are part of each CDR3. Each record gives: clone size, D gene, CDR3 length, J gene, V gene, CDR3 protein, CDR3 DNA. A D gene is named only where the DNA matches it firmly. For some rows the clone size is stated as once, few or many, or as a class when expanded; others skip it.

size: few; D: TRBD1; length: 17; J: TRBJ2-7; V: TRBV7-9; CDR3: CASSTTGGTSNAYEQYF; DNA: TGTGCCAGCAGCACGACAGGGGGCACGAGTAACGCCTACGAGCAGTACTTC
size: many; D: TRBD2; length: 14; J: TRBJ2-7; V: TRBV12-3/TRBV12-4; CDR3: CASSFSGGTYEQYF; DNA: TGTGCCAGCAGTTTTTCGGGAGGCACCTACGAGCAGTACTTC
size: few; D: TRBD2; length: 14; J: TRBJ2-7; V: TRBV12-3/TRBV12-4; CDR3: CASSLGLVGYEQYF; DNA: TGTGCCAGCAGTCTCGGACTAGTAGGCTACGAGCAGTACTTC
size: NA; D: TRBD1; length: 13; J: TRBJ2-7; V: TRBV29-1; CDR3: CSVRQGSSYEQYF; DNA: TGCAGCGTGCGACAGGGTAGCTCCTACGAGCAGTACTTC
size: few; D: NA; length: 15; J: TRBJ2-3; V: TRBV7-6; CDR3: CASSLAGPGTDTQYF; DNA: TGTGCCAGCAGCTTAGCGGGGCCGGGGACAGATACGCAGTATTTT
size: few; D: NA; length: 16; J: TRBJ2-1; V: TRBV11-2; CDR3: CASSFQSGSSYNEQFF; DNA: TGTGCCAGCAGCTTCCAGTCGGGCAGCTCCTACAATGAGCAGTTCTTC
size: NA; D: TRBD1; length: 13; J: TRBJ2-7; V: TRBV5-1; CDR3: CAGSTGGDHEQYF; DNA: TGCGCCGGTTCGACAGGGGGGGACCACGAGCAGTACTTC
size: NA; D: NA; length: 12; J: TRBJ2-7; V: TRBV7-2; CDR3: CASSPGRGEQYF; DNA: TGTGCCAGCAGCCCCGGGCGTGGCGAGCAGTACTTC
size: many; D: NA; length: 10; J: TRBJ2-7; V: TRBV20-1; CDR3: CSAVRYEQYF; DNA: TGCAGTGCTGTCCGTTACGAGCAGTACTTC
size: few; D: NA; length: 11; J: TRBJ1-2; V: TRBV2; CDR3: CASRGPYGYTF; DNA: TGTGCCAGCCGGGGACCCTATGGCTACACCTTC
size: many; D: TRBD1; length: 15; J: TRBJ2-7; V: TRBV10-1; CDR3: CASSELSDRDHEQYF; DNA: TGCGCCAGCAGTGAGTTATCGGACAGGGACCACGAGCAGTACTTC
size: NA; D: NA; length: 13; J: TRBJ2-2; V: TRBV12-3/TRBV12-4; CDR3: CASTLGSTGELFF; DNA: TGTGCCAGCACTCTAGGGTCTACCGGGGAGCTGTTTTTT
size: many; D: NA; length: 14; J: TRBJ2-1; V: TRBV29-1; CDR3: CSVDGLGSGNEQFF; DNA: TGCAGCGTTGACGGGTTGGGCAGCGGGAATGAGCAGTTCTTC
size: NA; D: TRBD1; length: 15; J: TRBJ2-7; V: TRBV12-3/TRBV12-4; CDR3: CASSLGTRGLNEQYF; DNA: TGTGCCAGCAGTTTAGGTACCAGGGGGCTCAACGAGCAGTACTTC
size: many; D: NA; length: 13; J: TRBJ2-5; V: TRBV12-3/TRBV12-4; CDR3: CASSLGSQETQYF; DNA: TGTGCCAGCAGTTTGGGGAGCCAAGAGACCCAGTACTTC